The source of this TCR beta chain is a study of blood T cell repertoires in COVID-19. Study as a whole: Acute and convalescent COVID-19 samples came from the United States, Italy and Spain.

The method was immunoSEQ multiplex PCR; TCRdb's version includes in-frame clones alone and lacks a portion of them. This sample has a few hundred thousand clones, with approximately 83% found just once. Trimming cost V 6 bases and J 7 bases; bases outside gene matches: 9. This CDR3 comprises 14 residues. Germline V gives CDR1 MNHEY, CDR2 SVGAGI. The table lists this clone with a count of one. This clonotype was sampled from a man aged 30-40 years who had recovered from COVID-19. The rearrangement joins TRBV6-5 to TRBJ1-2; 9 nucleotides line up with TRBD1. Input material: PBMCs or T cells enriched from blood (not recorded which). The CDR3 region is CASRTTGGNRGYTF. As DNA, the CDR3 is TGTGCCAGCAGAACTACAGGGGGCAATCGTGGCTACACCTTC.